This T cell receptor beta chain was identified in a study of blood T cell repertoires in COVID-19. Across the whole study: Sites in the United States, Italy and Spain provided acute and convalescent COVID-19 samples. Sample material is recorded as cDNA or gDNA derived from T cells, B-cell-depleted T cells, or PBMCs.

Authors' analysis steps: Reference gene primer amplification gave estimated nucleated cell counts. Sequencing was performed with immunoSEQ multiplex PCR; in TCRdb, only in-frame clones are kept and a portion is missing. Clone size and V and J calls were adopted from that table, with D and trimming inferred from the DNA. This table holds around 170,000 clones, about 86% found once. This clone was recorded once. Sample: peripheral blood. The TCR was taken from a man aged 50-59 years with active or convalescent COVID-19.

CDR3 region: CASSGALTGGRYGYTF. The CDR3 DNA sequence: TGTGCCAGCAGCGGAGCCCTGACAGGGGGCCGATATGGCTACACCTTC. This chain uses TRBV9 with TRBJ1-2; 10 bases are a match to TRBD1. The length of the CDR3 is 16 residues. V lost 3 bases, J lost 5 bases, and 10 bases stayed unmatched. CDR1 SGDLS and CDR2 YYNGEE come from the germline V gene.